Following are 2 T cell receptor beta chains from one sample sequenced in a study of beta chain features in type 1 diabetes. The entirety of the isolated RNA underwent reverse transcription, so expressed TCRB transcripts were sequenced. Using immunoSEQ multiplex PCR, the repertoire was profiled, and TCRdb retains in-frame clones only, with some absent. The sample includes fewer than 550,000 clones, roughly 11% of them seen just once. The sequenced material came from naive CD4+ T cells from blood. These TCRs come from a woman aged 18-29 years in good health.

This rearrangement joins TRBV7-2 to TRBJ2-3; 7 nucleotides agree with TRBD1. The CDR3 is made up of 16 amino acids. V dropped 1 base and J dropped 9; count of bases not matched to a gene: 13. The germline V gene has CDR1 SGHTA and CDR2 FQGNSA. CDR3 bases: TGTGCCAGCAGCTTAGTACCGGGACAGCTTCGTGAGACGCAGTATTTT. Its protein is CASSLVPGQLRETQYF.

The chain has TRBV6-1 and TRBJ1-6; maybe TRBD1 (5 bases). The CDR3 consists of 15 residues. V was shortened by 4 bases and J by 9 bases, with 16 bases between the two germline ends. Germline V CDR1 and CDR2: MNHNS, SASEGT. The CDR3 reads CASSASGVVGSPLHF. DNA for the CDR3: TGTGCCAGCAGTGCCTCGGGGGTTGTAGGTTCACCCCTCCACTTT.